The entry that follows covers one T cell receptor beta chain sequence. Its specificity is not known. Clones were sequenced by immunoSEQ multiplex PCR, and TCRdb holds only the in-frame ones, with some missing. The sample lists 110,000 or so clones, approximately 86% occurring once. This sample is drawn from a study of T cell responses to AZD1222 COVID-19 vaccine. Overall study findings and caveats: Among those given AZD1222, only 5 to 7 were seropositive at baseline.

CDR1 is MNHNS and CDR2 is SASEGT in the germline V gene. Deletions cut 2 bases from V and 3 bases from J, with 12 bases between. The length of the CDR3 is 15 residues. The origin of this receptor is an adult in good health. The chain carries TRBV6-1 and TRBJ2-3; the D is unclear. The sequences come from peripheral blood, collected on day 0 of AZD1222 vaccination. The CDR3 nucleotides read TGTGCCAGCAGTGAACTTACAGTCGTAACAGATACGCAGTATTTT. Translating gives CASSELTVVTDTQYF.